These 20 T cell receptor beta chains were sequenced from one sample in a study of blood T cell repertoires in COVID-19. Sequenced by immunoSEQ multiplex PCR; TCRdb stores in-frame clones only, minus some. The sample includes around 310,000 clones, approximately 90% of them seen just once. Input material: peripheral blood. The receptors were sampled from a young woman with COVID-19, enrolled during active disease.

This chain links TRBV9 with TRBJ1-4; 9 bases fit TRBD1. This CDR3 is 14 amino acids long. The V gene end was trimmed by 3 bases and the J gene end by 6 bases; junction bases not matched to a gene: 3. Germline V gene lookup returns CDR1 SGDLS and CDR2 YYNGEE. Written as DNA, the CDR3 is TGTGCCAGCAGCGCCGGGACAGGGCATGAAAAACTGTTTTTT. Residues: CASSAGTGHEKLFF.

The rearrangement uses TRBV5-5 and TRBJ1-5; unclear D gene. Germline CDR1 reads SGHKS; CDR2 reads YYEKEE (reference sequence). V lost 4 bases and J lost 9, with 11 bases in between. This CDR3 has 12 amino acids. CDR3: CASSLHPGPQHF. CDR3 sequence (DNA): TGTGCCAGCAGCCTTCACCCAGGGCCCCAGCATTTT.

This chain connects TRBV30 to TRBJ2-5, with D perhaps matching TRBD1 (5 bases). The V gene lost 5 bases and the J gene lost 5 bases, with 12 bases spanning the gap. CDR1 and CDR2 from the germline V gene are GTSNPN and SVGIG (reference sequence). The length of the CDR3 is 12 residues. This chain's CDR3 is CAWETVVETQYF. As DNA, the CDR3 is TGTGCCTGGGAGACAGTTGTGGAGACCCAGTACTTC.

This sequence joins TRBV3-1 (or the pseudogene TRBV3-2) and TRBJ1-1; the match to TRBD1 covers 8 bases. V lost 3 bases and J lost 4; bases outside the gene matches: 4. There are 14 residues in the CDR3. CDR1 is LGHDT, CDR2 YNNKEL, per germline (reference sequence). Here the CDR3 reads CASSHVQGGTEAFF. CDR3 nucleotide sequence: TGTGCCAGCAGCCATGTACAGGGGGGCACTGAAGCTTTCTTT.

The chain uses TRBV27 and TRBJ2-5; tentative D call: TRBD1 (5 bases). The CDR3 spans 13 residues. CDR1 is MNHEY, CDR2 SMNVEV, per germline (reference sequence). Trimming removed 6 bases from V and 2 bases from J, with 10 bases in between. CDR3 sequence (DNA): TGTGCCAGCAGAACGACAGTTCAAGAGACCCAGTACTTC. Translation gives CASRTTVQETQYF.

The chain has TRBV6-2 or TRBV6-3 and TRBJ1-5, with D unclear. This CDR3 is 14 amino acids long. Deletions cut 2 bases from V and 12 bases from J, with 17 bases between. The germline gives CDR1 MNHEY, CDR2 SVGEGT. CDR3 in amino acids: CASSYGRVLERQHF. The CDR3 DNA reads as TGTGCCAGCAGTTACGGGAGGGTTTTGGAGCGCCAGCATTTT.

The CDR3 region has the DNA TGTGCCAGCAGCCTTGTGGAGGGGACCTATGGCTACACCTTC. The encoded protein is CASSLVEGTYGYTF. The chain has TRBV4-2 and TRBJ1-2; D is possibly TRBD1 (5 bases). The V end was cut by 4 bases, the J end by 4 bases, with 13 bases between. Germline V gene data show CDR1 as LGHNA and CDR2 as YNFKEQ. This CDR3 is 14 amino acids long.

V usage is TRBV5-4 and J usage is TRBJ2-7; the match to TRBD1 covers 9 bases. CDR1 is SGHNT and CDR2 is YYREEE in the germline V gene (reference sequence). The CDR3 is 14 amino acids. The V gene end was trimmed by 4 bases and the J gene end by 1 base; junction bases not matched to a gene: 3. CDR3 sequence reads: CASSPGTGSYEQYF. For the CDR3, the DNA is TGTGCCAGCAGCCCCGGGACAGGGTCCTACGAGCAGTACTTC.

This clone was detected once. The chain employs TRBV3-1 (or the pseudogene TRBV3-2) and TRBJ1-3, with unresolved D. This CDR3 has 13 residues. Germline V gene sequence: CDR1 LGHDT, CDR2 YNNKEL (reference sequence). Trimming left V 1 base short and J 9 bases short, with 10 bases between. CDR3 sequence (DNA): TGTGCCAGCAGCCAAGGTTTCGGTGCCACCATATATTTT. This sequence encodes CASSQGFGATIYF.

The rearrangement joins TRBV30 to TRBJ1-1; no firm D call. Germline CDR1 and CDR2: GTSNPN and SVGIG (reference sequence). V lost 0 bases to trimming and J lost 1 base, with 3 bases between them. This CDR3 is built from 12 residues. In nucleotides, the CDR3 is TGTGCCTGGAGTGTAGCGAACACTGAAGCTTTCTTT. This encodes CAWSVANTEAFF.

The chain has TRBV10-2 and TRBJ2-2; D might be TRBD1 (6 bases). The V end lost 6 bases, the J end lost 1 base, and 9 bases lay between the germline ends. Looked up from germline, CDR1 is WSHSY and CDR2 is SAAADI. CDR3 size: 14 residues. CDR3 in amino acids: CASRRQENTGELFF. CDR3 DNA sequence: TGCGCCAGCAGGAGACAGGAGAACACCGGGGAGCTGTTTTTT.

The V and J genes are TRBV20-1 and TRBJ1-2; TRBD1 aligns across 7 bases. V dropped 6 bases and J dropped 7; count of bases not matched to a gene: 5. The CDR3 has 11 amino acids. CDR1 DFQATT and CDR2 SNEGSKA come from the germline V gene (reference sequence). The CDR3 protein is CSASTGSGYTF. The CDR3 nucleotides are TGCAGTGCGTCGACAGGGAGTGGCTACACCTTC.

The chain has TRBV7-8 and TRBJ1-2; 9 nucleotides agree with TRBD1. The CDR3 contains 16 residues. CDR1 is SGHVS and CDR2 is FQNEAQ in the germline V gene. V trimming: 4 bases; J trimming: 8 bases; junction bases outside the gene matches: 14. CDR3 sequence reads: CASSSAAGDRARGYTF. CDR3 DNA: TGTGCCAGCAGCTCGGCGGCTGGGGACAGGGCAAGGGGCTACACCTTC.

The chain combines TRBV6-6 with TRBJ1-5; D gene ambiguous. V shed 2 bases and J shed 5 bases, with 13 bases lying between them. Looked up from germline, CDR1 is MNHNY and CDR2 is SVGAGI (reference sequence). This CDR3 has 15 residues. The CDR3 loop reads CASSYVSAGDQPQHF. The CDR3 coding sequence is TGTGCCAGCAGTTACGTTTCGGCCGGGGATCAGCCCCAGCATTTT.

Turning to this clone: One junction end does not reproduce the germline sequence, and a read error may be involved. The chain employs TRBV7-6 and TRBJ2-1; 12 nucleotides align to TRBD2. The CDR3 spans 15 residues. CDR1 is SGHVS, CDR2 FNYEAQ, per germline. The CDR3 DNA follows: TGTGCCAGCAGCCTAGCGGGAGGGCCTTTGAATGAGCAGTTCTTC. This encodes CASSLAGGPLNEQFF.

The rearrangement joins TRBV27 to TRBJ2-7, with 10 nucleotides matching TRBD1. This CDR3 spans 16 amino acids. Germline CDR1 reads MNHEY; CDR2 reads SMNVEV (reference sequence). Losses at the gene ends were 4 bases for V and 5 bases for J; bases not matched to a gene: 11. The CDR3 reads CASSSLGTGESNEQYF. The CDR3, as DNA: TGTGCCAGCAGTTCCCTCGGGACAGGGGAGTCCAACGAGCAGTACTTC.

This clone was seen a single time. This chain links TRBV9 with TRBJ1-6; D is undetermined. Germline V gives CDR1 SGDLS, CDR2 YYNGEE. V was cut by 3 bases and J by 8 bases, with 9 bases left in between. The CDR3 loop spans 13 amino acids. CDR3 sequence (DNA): TGTGCCAGCAGCGCCTCCCTAGATTCACCCCTCCACTTT. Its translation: CASSASLDSPLHF.

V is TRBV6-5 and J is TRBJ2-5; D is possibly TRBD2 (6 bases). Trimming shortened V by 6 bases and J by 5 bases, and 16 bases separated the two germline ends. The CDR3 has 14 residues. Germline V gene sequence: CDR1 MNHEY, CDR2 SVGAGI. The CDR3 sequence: CASRRDWAGETQYF. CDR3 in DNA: TGTGCCAGCAGGCGGGACTGGGCGGGGGAGACCCAGTACTTC.

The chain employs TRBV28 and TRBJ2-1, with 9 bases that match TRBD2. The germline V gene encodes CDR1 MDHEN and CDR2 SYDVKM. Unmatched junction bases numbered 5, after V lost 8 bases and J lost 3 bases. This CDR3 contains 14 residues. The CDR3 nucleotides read TGTGCCAGCCGGGCGGGGGGGCACTACAATGAGCAGTTCTTC. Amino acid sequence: CASRAGGHYNEQFF.

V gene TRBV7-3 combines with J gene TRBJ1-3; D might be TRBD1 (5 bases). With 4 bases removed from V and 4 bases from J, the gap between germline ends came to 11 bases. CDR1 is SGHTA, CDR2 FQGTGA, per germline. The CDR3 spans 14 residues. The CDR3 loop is CASSSRGTGNTIYF. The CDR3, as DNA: TGTGCCAGCAGCTCTAGGGGAACCGGAAACACCATATATTTT.